Listed here are 24 T cell receptor beta chains from one sample, sequenced in a study of shared clonotypes between healthy human individuals. Naive CD8 populations comprised CD45RO-negative cells positively selected for CCR7, excluding terminally differentiated effector memory CD45RA+ cells. Clones were read by immunoSEQ multiplex PCR, and TCRdb kept only the in-frame ones, dropping some. The sample lists hundreds of thousands of clones; around 96% were seen once. The material sequenced was naive CD8+ T cells sorted from blood. These receptors all come from a woman in her thirties in good health.

The gene calls are TRBV5-6 and TRBJ2-1; D possibly matches TRBD1 or TRBD2 (6 bases each). Between the trimmed V and J ends, which lost 4 bases and 8 bases, there was a span of 19 bases. Germline values: CDR1 SGHDT, CDR2 YYEEEE. CDR3 length: 15 amino acids. CDR3 coding DNA: TGTGCCAGCAGCCGGGGGCTTACAGGGAAAGATGAGCAGTTCTTC. This encodes CASSRGLTGKDEQFF.

This chain joins TRBV28 and TRBJ1-1, with D perhaps TRBD1 (6 bases). The CDR3 is 14 residues long. V was trimmed by 5 bases and J by 4 bases, leaving 14 bases between them. Germline V gene sequence: CDR1 MDHEN, CDR2 SYDVKM. The CDR3 spells CASSKRTVLTEAFF. CDR3 nucleotide sequence: TGTGCCAGCAGTAAAAGGACAGTCCTCACTGAAGCTTTCTTT.

This chain connects TRBV11-3 to TRBJ1-2; D unresolved. Germline loops: CDR1 SGHNT, CDR2 YENEEA. V dropped 5 bases and J dropped 5 bases, with 15 bases sitting between them. This CDR3 has 14 residues. CDR3 amino acids: CASSPRGGFYGYTF. The CDR3 nucleotides are TGTGCCAGCAGCCCCCGTGGAGGTTTTTATGGCTACACCTTC.

The chain is built from TRBV27 and TRBJ2-3; the match to TRBD2 covers 10 bases. The CDR3 totals 17 residues. The germline gives CDR1 MNHEY, CDR2 SMNVEV (reference sequence). The V and J ends lost 4 bases and 1 base, in that order; junction bases with no gene match: 8. CDR3 sequence: CASSSIRTSGGTDTQYF. CDR3 in DNA: TGTGCCAGCAGTTCCATAAGGACTAGCGGCGGCACAGATACGCAGTATTTT.

The chain joins TRBV27 to TRBJ2-6, with no clear D. V was shortened by 8 bases and J by 1 base, with 12 bases between the two germline ends. Per germline, CDR1 MNHEY and CDR2 SMNVEV (reference sequence). CDR3 length: 15 residues. As DNA, the CDR3 is TGTGCCAGCTTCAGTGTTCCTTCTGGGGCCAACGTCCTGACTTTC. Encoded protein: CASFSVPSGANVLTF.

V and J are TRBV5-4 and TRBJ2-1; TRBD2 matches 7 bases. Germline V gene sequence: CDR1 SGHNT, CDR2 YYREEE (reference sequence). Trimming took 4 bases from V and 6 from J; bases not matched to a gene: 7. The CDR3 has 14 residues. The CDR3 DNA reads as TGTGCCAGCAGCAGCAGCGGGGAGTCCAATGAGCAGTTCTTC. Amino acids: CASSSSGESNEQFF. The variable domain in full, completed from reference TRBV5-4 and TRBJ2-1, reads ETGVTQSPTHLIKTRGQQVTLRCSSQSGHNTVSWYQQALGQGPQFIFQYYREEENGRGNFPPRFSGLQFPNYSSELNVNALELDDSALYLCASSSSGESNEQFFGPGTRLTVL.

This sequence joins TRBV28 and TRBJ2-4; D perhaps matches TRBD1 (5 bases). Per germline, CDR1 MDHEN and CDR2 SYDVKM. The CDR3 is 14 amino acids. Between the trimmed V and J ends, which lost 3 bases and 0 bases, there was a span of 6 bases. The CDR3 loop is CASSLTVAKNIQYF. CDR3 nucleotide sequence: TGTGCCAGCAGTTTGACAGTAGCCAAAAACATTCAGTACTTC.

The genes are TRBV11-3 and TRBJ1-1, with 9 positions matching TRBD1. Germline lookup yields CDR1 SGHNT and CDR2 YENEEA. There are 13 residues in the CDR3. The V and J ends lost 5 bases and 4 bases, in that order; junction bases with no gene match: 2. CDR3 residues: CASSRDRATEAFF. CDR3 in DNA: TGTGCCAGCAGCCGGGACAGGGCCACTGAAGCTTTCTTT.

This CDR3 is CASSMGLNQPQHF. CDR3 nucleotides: TGCGCCAGCAGCATGGGACTGAATCAGCCCCAGCATTTT. This chain connects TRBV10-1 to TRBJ1-5, with D possibly matching TRBD1 (5 bases). There are 13 residues in the CDR3. Trimming took 6 bases from V and 4 from J, leaving 10 bases between them. Germline V gene sequence: CDR1 WNHNN, CDR2 SYGVQD (reference sequence).

CDR3 region: CASSFHWRETQYF. The CDR3 region has the DNA TGTGCCAGCAGCTTCCATTGGAGGGAGACCCAGTACTTC. The chain is built from TRBV7-2 and TRBJ2-5; TRBD2 might be the D (5 bases). V gave up 3 bases and J gave up 5 bases, with 10 bases separating them. The CDR3 loop spans 13 amino acids. Germline V gene sequence: CDR1 SGHTA, CDR2 FQGNSA.

V gene TRBV6-6 combines with J gene TRBJ2-5, with D unresolved. TRBJ2-7 matches the DNA end more closely, so the J call is doubtful. Germline loops: CDR1 MNHNY, CDR2 SVGAGI (reference sequence). The CDR3 length is 13 residues. CDR3 in amino acids: CASRDEAPYEQYF. CDR3 DNA: TGTGCCAGCAGAGACGAAGCACCCTACGAGCAGTACTTC.

On this clone itself: Other nucleotide sequences in the sample specify the same CDR3. The rearrangement joins TRBV27 to TRBJ2-1; D remains unclear. The ends were cut back, 3 bases at V and 5 bases at J, with 8 bases in the middle. Germline assignment: CDR1 MNHEY and CDR2 SMNVEV (reference sequence). The CDR3 sequence is 13 residues long. CDR3 region: CASSLSAHNEQFF. Written as DNA, the CDR3 is TGTGCCAGCAGTTTGAGCGCACACAATGAGCAGTTCTTC.

V is TRBV7-8 and J is TRBJ1-1; D remains unclear. Trimming took 5 bases from V and 0 from J, leaving 13 bases between them. In germline, CDR1 is SGHVS, CDR2 FQNEAQ. CDR3 length: 15 residues. This CDR3 reads CASSPRMGMNTEAFF. The CDR3 nucleotides read TGTGCCAGCAGCCCTAGGATGGGGATGAACACTGAAGCTTTCTTT.

This chain links TRBV6-5 with TRBJ1-1; 8 bases fit TRBD1. The CDR3 extends over 16 amino acids. The germline V gene has CDR1 MNHEY and CDR2 SVGAGI. The V gene end was trimmed by 3 bases and the J gene end by 1 base; junction bases not matched to a gene: 7. The CDR3 region is CASSYLAGGANTEAFF. The CDR3 coding sequence is TGTGCCAGCAGTTATCTAGCAGGGGGCGCGAACACTGAAGCTTTCTTT.

As for this clone: Other DNA sequences from this sample encode an identical CDR3 as well. V and J are TRBV19 and TRBJ2-7, with 11 positions matching TRBD2. Per germline, CDR1 LNHDA and CDR2 SQIVND (reference sequence). The CDR3 runs to 15 residues. J lost 4 bases, V lost 1 base, and 3 bases had no gene match. The CDR3 reads CASSIGLAGGYEQYF. The CDR3 DNA reads TGTGCCAGTAGTATAGGGCTAGCGGGAGGTTACGAGCAGTACTTC. Drawing the rest from reference TRBV19 and TRBJ2-7, the complete variable domain is DGGITQSPKYLFRKEGQNVTLSCEQNLNHDAMYWYRQDPGQGLRLIYYSQIVNDFQKGDIAEGYSVSREKKESFPLTVTSAQKNPTAFYLCASSIGLAGGYEQYFGPGTRLTVT.

A single count supports this clone. The chain employs TRBV7-8 and TRBJ2-5; no definite D call. With the DNA end fitting TRBJ2-7 better, the J assignment may be wrong. Germline lookup yields CDR1 SGHVS and CDR2 FQNEAQ. CDR3 length: 14 residues. In nucleotides, the CDR3 is TGTGCCAGCAGCTTAGGGGCGCGGAAATACGAGCAGTACTTC. This gives the protein CASSLGARKYEQYF.

The V gene is TRBV27, the J gene TRBJ2-7; 7 bases line up with TRBD1. The germline CDR1 and CDR2 sequences are MNHEY and SMNVEV (reference sequence). The CDR3 has 14 residues. With 3 bases clipped from V and 2 bases from J, the junction kept 4 bases outside the gene matches. The CDR3 DNA follows: TGTGCCAGCAGTTTTACAGGGGATACCTACGAGCAGTACTTC. It codes for CASSFTGDTYEQYF.

This clone was picked up one time. The V and J genes are TRBV29-1 and TRBJ2-1; D remains unclear. The CDR3 has 15 amino acids. Germline CDR1 reads SQVTM; CDR2 reads ANQGSEA. The V end was cut by 2 bases, the J end by 3 bases, with 14 bases between. CDR3 protein: CSVERVANIYNEQFF. CDR3 coding DNA: TGCAGCGTTGAAAGGGTCGCGAATATCTACAATGAGCAGTTCTTC.

The chain joins TRBV7-9 to TRBJ1-2; possibly TRBD1 for D (5 bases). This CDR3 region has 12 residues. CDR1 and CDR2 (germline): SEHNR, FQNEAQ (reference sequence). V lost 8 bases, J lost 6 bases, and 13 bases lay in between. The CDR3 DNA reads as TGTGCCAGCGGATTCGGGACTGATGGCTACACCTTC. Its protein is CASGFGTDGYTF.

This chain connects TRBV30 to TRBJ2-1; D is possibly TRBD2 (5 bases). Trimming pared 0 bases from V and 4 bases from J, leaving 16 bases between. CDR3 length: 16 residues. Germline assignment: CDR1 GTSNPN and CDR2 SVGIG (reference sequence). The CDR3 spells CAWSVPLGRRYNEQFF. CDR3 nucleotide sequence: TGTGCCTGGAGTGTACCCCTGGGGAGACGGTACAATGAGCAGTTCTTC.

The chain couples TRBV13 to TRBJ2-1; 10 bases align to TRBD2. This CDR3 spans 17 amino acids. Germline V gene lookup returns CDR1 PRHDT and CDR2 FYEKMQ (reference sequence). The V gene end was trimmed by 7 bases and the J gene end by 1 base; junction bases not matched to a gene: 10. The CDR3 DNA follows: TGTGCCAGCACCATTAGCGGACTAGCGGCTTCCTACAATGAGCAGTTCTTC. Encoded protein: CASTISGLAASYNEQFF.

This clone was recorded once. V usage is TRBV27 and J usage is TRBJ2-7; D is possibly TRBD1 (5 bases). The germline V and J ends were trimmed by 7 bases and 2 bases, with 6 bases remaining between them. The CDR3 spans 11 residues. The germline CDR1 and CDR2 sequences are MNHEY and SMNVEV (reference sequence). CDR3 sequence reads: CASMTAYEQYF. The CDR3 nucleotides read TGTGCCAGCATGACAGCCTACGAGCAGTACTTC.

This clone was picked up one time. V and J are TRBV27 and TRBJ1-2; 8 bases agree with TRBD1. V lost 5 bases to trimming and J lost 4 bases; unmatched junction nucleotides: 12. Germline CDR1 MNHEY, CDR2 SMNVEV (reference sequence). This CDR3 comprises 16 residues. CDR3 nucleotide sequence: TGTGCCAGCAGTGAGGGTCCGGGACAGGTAGTCTATGGCTACACCTTC. Protein sequence: CASSEGPGQVVYGYTF.

This chain joins TRBV27 and TRBJ2-3; TRBD2 aligns across 10 bases. CDR3 length: 15 amino acids. CDR1 MNHEY and CDR2 SMNVEV come from the germline V gene (reference sequence). V was pared by 2 bases and J by 2 bases, with 1 base of the junction left unmatched. CDR3 bases: TGTGCCAGCAGTTTACTAGCGGGGGCCACAGATACGCAGTATTTT. Its protein product is CASSLLAGATDTQYF.